What follows are 27 T cell receptor beta chains derived from one specimen sequenced in a study of regulatory T cells in long-lasting Graves disease. Time point given: persistent/refractory GD, antithyroid drugs over 5 years with positive TRAb. The TCR library was made from RNA that had been extracted from PBMCs in TRIzol. Building the TCR beta libraries relied on iRepertoire HTBI primers, and CDR3 regions underwent Arm-PCR. MiXCR, applied by TCRdb to the multiplex PCR reads, yields one record per CDR3 protein. The repertoire holds about 660,000 distinct CDR3 sequences, about 30% seen once, with about 42% in the top ten. The input for sequencing was peripheral blood mononuclear cells (PBMCs), taken when the disease was refractory, from a patient treated with antithyroid drugs. The receptors originated from a female donor with Graves disease.

This chain joins TRBV6-2 or TRBV6-3 and TRBJ2-2; D might be TRBD1 (5 bases). The germline gives CDR1 MNHEY, CDR2 SVGEGT. The CDR3 is made up of 14 amino acids. V lost 11 bases and J lost 0, with 13 bases in between. The CDR3 sequence is CARKRQTNTGELFF. For the CDR3, the DNA is TGTGCCCGCAAGCGACAGACGAACACCGGGGAGCTGTTTTTT.

The chain couples TRBV30 to TRBJ2-3, with a tentative D call TRBD1 (5 bases). CDR3 length: 14 residues. From germline, CDR1 is GTSNPN and CDR2 SVGIG (reference sequence). Trimming removed 0 bases from V and 0 bases from J, with 7 bases in between. The CDR3 here is CAWSVKGSTDTQYF. The CDR3 nucleotides read TGTGCCTGGAGTGTAAAGGGGAGCACAGATACGCAGTATTTT.

The gene calls are TRBV10-3 and TRBJ2-7; 16 bases fit TRBD2. Germline V CDR1 and CDR2: ENHRY, SYGVKD. The CDR3 runs to 15 residues. V was clipped by 7 bases and J by 1 base; unmatched bases: 1. The CDR3: CAIKGLAGGSYEQYF. The CDR3 DNA follows: TGTGCCATCAAGGGACTAGCGGGAGGGTCCTACGAGCAGTACTTC.

This clonotype was observed a few times. The V call is TRBV6-1, the J call TRBJ1-5; D not certain. This CDR3 has 14 amino acids. Trimming shortened V by 8 bases and J by 5 bases, and 16 bases separated the two germline ends. Germline-derived CDR1 and CDR2 are MNHNS and SASEGT. The CDR3 sequence is CASRRLGEDQPQHF. The CDR3, as DNA: TGTGCCAGCCGTAGACTTGGGGAGGATCAGCCCCAGCATTTT.

The sample holds many counts of this clonotype. The CDR3 loop reads CASSVWPDSNQPQHF. The CDR3 DNA reads as TGTGCCAGCAGCGTATGGCCGGATAGCAATCAGCCCCAGCATTTT. This rearrangement joins TRBV9 to TRBJ1-5; D is ambiguous. Germline CDR1 SGDLS, CDR2 YYNGEE. The CDR3 sequence is 15 residues long. V was shortened by 1 base and J by 0 bases, with 8 bases between the two germline ends.

The gene calls are TRBV6-1 and TRBJ1-1; D might be TRBD1 (6 bases). This CDR3 region has 18 residues. V lost 0 bases and J lost 6, with 23 bases in between. Looked up from germline, CDR1 is MNHNS and CDR2 is SASEGT. The CDR3 loop reads CASSEAVFRGGLGAEAFF. Here the CDR3 DNA reads TGTGCCAGCAGTGAAGCGGTGTTTAGGGGGGGGCTTGGCGCTGAAGCTTTCTTT.

V usage is TRBV12-3 or TRBV12-4 and J usage is TRBJ2-1, with D perhaps matching TRBD1 (6 bases). Between the trimmed V and J ends, which lost 0 bases and 13 bases, there was a span of 7 bases. This CDR3 is 11 amino acids long. CDR3 sequence (DNA): TGTGCCAGCAGTTTAGCGACAGGTCAGTTCTTC. This gives the protein CASSLATGQFF.

Many counts were recorded for this clonotype. This chain connects TRBV28 to TRBJ1-2; maybe TRBD1 (5 bases). Germline V gene lookup returns CDR1 MDHEN and CDR2 SYDVKM. V gave up 3 bases and J gave up 6 bases, with 11 bases separating them. The CDR3 is 13 residues long. Here the CDR3 DNA reads TGTGCCAGCAGTTTGGGGGGATTCCATGGCTACACCTTC. This gives the protein CASSLGGFHGYTF.

This clonotype appeared many times. The genes are TRBV2 and TRBJ2-5, with 9 nucleotides matching TRBD2. CDR1 is SNHLY and CDR2 is FYNNEI in the germline V gene. CDR3 size: 16 residues. Unmatched junction bases numbered 9, after V lost 2 bases and J lost 5 bases. Written as DNA, the CDR3 is TGTGCCAGCAGTGAACGTTCTCGGGCGGGAGGGGAGACCCAGTACTTC. This sequence encodes CASSERSRAGGETQYF.

The chain has TRBV25-1 and TRBJ2-5, with 8 bases aligning to TRBD2. Germline V lookup: CDR1 MGHDK, CDR2 SYGVNS. Trimming cost V 0 bases and J 4 bases; bases outside gene matches: 13. This CDR3 is 18 amino acids long. The CDR3 nucleotides read TGTGCCAGCAGTGAATATTTTCAGCGGGAGAAGTCGGTAGAGACCCAGTACTTC. Protein product: CASSEYFQREKSVETQYF. Full variable domain (missing parts from reference TRBV25-1 and TRBJ2-5): EADIYQTPRYLVIGTGKKITLECSQTMGHDKMYWYQQDPGMELHLIHYSYGVNSTEKGDLSSESTVSRIRTEHFPLTLESARPSHTSQYLCASSEYFQREKSVETQYFGPGTRLLVL.

The chain carries TRBV6-1 and TRBJ1-5, with TRBD1 matching over 7 bases. The CDR3 contains 13 residues. The germline CDR1 and CDR2 sequences are MNHNS and SASEGT. V trimming: 11 bases; J trimming: 4 bases; junction bases outside the gene matches: 8. The CDR3 nucleotides are TGTGCCGGATCGACAGGGACTAATCAGCCCCAGCATTTT. Its protein product is CAGSTGTNQPQHF.

V and J are TRBV20-1 and TRBJ2-7, with D unclear. The V gene's germline CDR1 is DFQATT and CDR2 SNEGSKA (reference sequence). V was trimmed by 7 bases and J by 4 bases, leaving 8 bases between them. The CDR3 runs 10 residues. The CDR3 protein is CSGLQYEQYF. DNA of the CDR3: TGCAGTGGACTGCAATACGAGCAGTACTTC.

This clonotype showed up just a few times. The rearrangement uses TRBV29-1 and TRBJ1-3, with a possible D match to TRBD1 (6 bases). Trimming cost V 4 bases and J 0 bases, with 16 bases left between them. Germline CDR1 reads SQVTM; CDR2 reads ANQGSEA. The CDR3 has 16 residues. CDR3 nucleotides: TGCAGCGTTGCTTGGGCGGACAGACACTCTGGAAACACCATATATTTT. Translating gives CSVAWADRHSGNTIYF.

The chain links TRBV12-3 or TRBV12-4 to TRBJ2-5; D not resolved. CDR3 length equals 13 residues. V shed 3 bases and J shed 5 bases, with 10 bases lying between them. The CDR3 protein is CASSLIQTETQYF. In DNA form, the CDR3 reads TGTGCCAGCAGTTTGATCCAGACGGAGACCCAGTACTTC.

This clonotype showed up just a few times. The chain has TRBV12-3 or TRBV12-4 and TRBJ1-2, with unresolved D. The CDR3 contains 14 residues. Deletions cut 6 bases from V and 7 bases from J, with 18 bases between. Here the CDR3 DNA reads TGTGCCAGCAGCCCGATTAGGCCTCCGGTTGGCTACACCTTC. Its protein product is CASSPIRPPVGYTF.

This clonotype was counted a few times. The chain recombines TRBV3-1 with TRBJ1-1; D gene ambiguous. The V and J ends lost 3 bases and 1 base respectively, with 12 bases between them. The germline V gene encodes CDR1 LGHDT and CDR2 YNNKEL (reference sequence). This CDR3 spans 15 amino acids. For the CDR3, the DNA is TGTGCCAGCAGCCAGATCTCGTGGGGGAACACTGAAGCTTTCTTT. It specifies CASSQISWGNTEAFF.

This clonotype appeared a single time. This sequence joins TRBV18 and TRBJ2-2; D is perhaps TRBD1 (6 bases). The CDR3 totals 15 residues. CDR1 and CDR2 from the germline V gene are KGHSH and LQKENI. Trimming removed 0 bases from V and 1 base from J, with 6 bases in between. CDR3 coding DNA: TGTGCCAGCTCACCACCGGACAGGAACACCGGGGAGCTGTTTTTT. It is translated as CASSPPDRNTGELFF.

The chain has TRBV5-1 and TRBJ2-1; 11 bases align to TRBD2. The CDR3 covers 17 residues. Per the germline V gene, CDR1 is SGHRS and CDR2 is YFSETQ. The junction had 12 bases not matched to a gene; V was cut back by 0 bases and J by 10 bases. In nucleotides, the CDR3 is TGCGCCAGCAGCTTGGCAGTGTTAGCGGGAGGGCCGGGGGAGCAGTTCTTC. This gives the protein CASSLAVLAGGPGEQFF. The variable domain in full, with the rest retrieved from reference TRBV5-1 and TRBJ2-1, is KAGVTQTPRYLIKTRGQQVTLSCSPISGHRSVSWYQQTPGQGLQFLFEYFSETQRNKGNFPGRFSGRQFSNSRSEMNVSTLELGDSALYLCASSLAVLAGGPGEQFFGPGTRLTVL.

This clonotype was picked up a small number of times. V gene TRBV11-3 combines with J gene TRBJ2-7, with D perhaps TRBD1 (6 bases). The CDR3 has 14 amino acids. V lost 4 bases to trimming and J lost 5 bases, with 15 bases between them. The germline V gene encodes CDR1 SGHNT and CDR2 YENEEA. CDR3 coding DNA: TGTGCCAGCAGCTCCGGGACACTTCATCACGAGCAGTACTTC. Translation gives CASSSGTLHHEQYF. The full variable domain, in which reference TRBV11-3 and TRBJ2-7 provide the parts outside the CDR3, is EAGVVQSPRYKIIEKKQPVAFWCNPISGHNTLYWYLQNLGQGPELLIRYENEEAVDDSQLPKDRFSAERLKGVDSTLKIQPAELGDSAVYLCASSSGTLHHEQYFGPGTRLTVT.

The chain joins TRBV30 to TRBJ2-7, with 13 bases that match TRBD2. CDR3 length: 13 residues. Unmatched junction bases numbered 0, after V lost 0 bases and J lost 7 bases. The germline CDR1 and CDR2 sequences are GTSNPN and SVGIG (reference sequence). Here the CDR3 DNA reads TGTGCCTGGAGTGTGGGACTAGCGGGGGAGCAGTACTTC. Its protein is CAWSVGLAGEQYF. The full variable domain, its missing parts supplied by reference TRBV30 and TRBJ2-7, is SQTIHQWPATLVQPVGSPLSLECTVEGTSNPNLYWYRQAAGRGLQLLFYSVGIGQISSEVPQNLSASRPQDRQFILSSKKLLLSDSGFYLCAWSVGLAGEQYFGPGTRLTVT.

At least ten counts were recorded for this clonotype. The DNA for the CDR3 is TGTGCTAGTGGTTTGGACGAACCTCGGGGCCCAAGCTCCTACGAGCAGTACTTC. Encoded protein: CASGLDEPRGPSSYEQYF. This chain links TRBV12-5 with TRBJ2-7, with D possibly being TRBD1 or TRBD2 (5 bases each). Germline V gives CDR1 LGHNT, CDR2 FRNRAP. This CDR3 region has 18 residues. V lost 1 base to trimming and J lost 0 bases, with 19 bases between them.

The chain couples TRBV5-5 to TRBJ2-1; tentatively, D is TRBD2 (6 bases). CDR1 is SGHKS, CDR2 YYEKEE, per germline (reference sequence). V was shortened by 3 bases and J by 5 bases, with 12 bases between the two germline ends. This CDR3 spans 14 amino acids. CDR3 amino acids: CASSSAGIHNEQFF. CDR3 DNA: TGTGCCAGCAGCTCTGCGGGGATCCACAATGAGCAGTTCTTC.

This clonotype appeared many times. The chain links TRBV20-1 to TRBJ2-7, with D possibly called TRBD1 or TRBD2 (5 bases each). Trimming shortened V by 4 bases and J by 0 bases, and 10 bases separated the two germline ends. The CDR3 has 13 amino acids. Per the germline V gene, CDR1 is DFQATT and CDR2 is SNEGSKA (reference sequence). The CDR3: CSANGGSSYEQYF. CDR3 coding DNA: TGCAGTGCTAATGGGGGTAGCTCCTACGAGCAGTACTTC.

This clonotype has only a few counts. The chain is built from TRBV20-1 and TRBJ1-5; D is possibly TRBD1 (5 bases). Trimming took 3 bases from V and 5 from J, leaving 8 bases between them. The CDR3 runs to 12 residues. Germline V gene lookup returns CDR1 DFQATT and CDR2 SNEGSKA (reference sequence). CDR3 amino acids: CSASRVDQPQHF. CDR3 DNA: TGCAGTGCTAGCAGGGTCGATCAGCCCCAGCATTTT.

The J gene is TRBJ1-1, the V gene TRBV29-1; D unclear. Trimming stripped 7 bases from V and 0 bases from J, with 9 bases between. The CDR3 runs 12 residues. The germline gives CDR1 SQVTM, CDR2 ANQGSEA. This CDR3 is CSAKTVNTEAFF. CDR3 DNA: TGCAGCGCCAAAACAGTGAACACTGAAGCTTTCTTT.

CDR3 nucleotide sequence: TGTGCCAGCAAAAGCAGGGACAATCAGCCCCAGCATTTT. As protein: CASKSRDNQPQHF. This chain links TRBV6-1 with TRBJ1-5, with D possibly being TRBD1 (5 bases). Trimming stripped 7 bases from V and 3 bases from J, with 10 bases between. Germline CDR1 is MNHNS and CDR2 is SASEGT. The CDR3 loop spans 13 amino acids.

This clonotype appeared a few times. The J gene is TRBJ1-5, the V gene TRBV6-1; D gene unclear. The V gene's germline CDR1 is MNHNS and CDR2 SASEGT. V gave up 7 bases and J gave up 0 bases, with 4 bases separating them. This CDR3 has 12 residues. In nucleotides, the CDR3 is TGTGCCAGCAACGGTAGCAATCAGCCCCAGCATTTT. It codes for CASNGSNQPQHF.